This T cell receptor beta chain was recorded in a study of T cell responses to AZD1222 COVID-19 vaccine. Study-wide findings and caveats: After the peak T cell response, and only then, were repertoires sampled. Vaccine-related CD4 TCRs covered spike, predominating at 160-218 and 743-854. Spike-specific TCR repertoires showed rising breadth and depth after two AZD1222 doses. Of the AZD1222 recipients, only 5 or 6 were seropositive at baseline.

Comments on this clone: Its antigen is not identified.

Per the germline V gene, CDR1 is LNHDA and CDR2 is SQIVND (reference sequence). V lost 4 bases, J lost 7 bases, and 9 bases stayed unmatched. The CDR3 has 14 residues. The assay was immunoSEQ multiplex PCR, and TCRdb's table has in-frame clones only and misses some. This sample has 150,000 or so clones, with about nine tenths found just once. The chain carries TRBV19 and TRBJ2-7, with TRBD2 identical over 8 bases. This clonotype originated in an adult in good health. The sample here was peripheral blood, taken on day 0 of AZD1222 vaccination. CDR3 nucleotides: TGTGCCAGTAGTACGACTAGCGACCGCAGGGAGCAGTACTTC. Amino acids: CASSTTSDRREQYF.